This T cell receptor (beta chain) comes out of a study of beta chain features in type 1 diabetes. The CDR3 covers 13 residues. CDR1 SSHAT and CDR2 FNYEAQ come from the germline V gene (reference sequence). V lost 3 bases and J 2 bases, leaving 4 bases between the germline ends. Of the isolated RNA, all was reverse transcribed, and so the sequenced material was expressed TCRB transcripts. Assay used: immunoSEQ multiplex PCR; TCRdb lists only in-frame clones, some missing. There are about 210,000 clones in the sample; about a tenth occur only once, and 1% to 1.5% lies in the top ten. This TCR derives from a man younger than 35 in good health. Material: central memory CD4+ T cells from blood. The V and J genes are TRBV7-7 and TRBJ2-2; D ambiguous. In nucleotides, the CDR3 is TGTGCCAGCAGCTTCGACAACACCGGGGAGCTGTTTTTT. This sequence encodes CASSFDNTGELFF.